The clone carrying this TCR beta chain has more than one count but fewer than ten. Its antigen is as yet unknown. This specimen comes from a study of T-cell reconstitution after alpha-beta-depleted transplantation in children. Whole-study findings and limits: Reportedly, roughly two months post-transplant, alpha-beta T cells arose from several hundred expanded graft clones. The origin of high day-60 TCRbeta diversity in some patients lay in surviving recipient T cells and thymic progenitors. Newly generated T cells supplied most T-cell counts and diversity one year post-transplant.

Germline CDR1 is SGHAT and CDR2 is FQNNGV. The CDR3 runs 18 residues. V lost 1 base and J lost 1; bases outside the gene matches: 9. Library preparation (for TCRbeta) was performed with unique molecular identifiers. Via MiXCR, TCRdb re-called the PCR reads, giving one row per CDR3 protein. The sample has around 490,000 distinct CDR3 sequences; 10% to 12% are singletons. This receptor was identified in a female patient younger than 10 who had a stem cell transplant for aplastic anemia, so the T cells may come from the graft donor. The sample was PBMCs, mostly from graft donor cells, taken 180 days after TCRalphabeta/CD19-depleted stem cell transplant. V gene TRBV11-2 combines with J gene TRBJ2-1, with 8 bases aligning to TRBD2. DNA for the CDR3: TGTGCCAGCAGCTTAGTTTACGGAGCGGGAGCGTCCTACAATGAGCAGTTCTTC. Translating it yields CASSLVYGAGASYNEQFF.